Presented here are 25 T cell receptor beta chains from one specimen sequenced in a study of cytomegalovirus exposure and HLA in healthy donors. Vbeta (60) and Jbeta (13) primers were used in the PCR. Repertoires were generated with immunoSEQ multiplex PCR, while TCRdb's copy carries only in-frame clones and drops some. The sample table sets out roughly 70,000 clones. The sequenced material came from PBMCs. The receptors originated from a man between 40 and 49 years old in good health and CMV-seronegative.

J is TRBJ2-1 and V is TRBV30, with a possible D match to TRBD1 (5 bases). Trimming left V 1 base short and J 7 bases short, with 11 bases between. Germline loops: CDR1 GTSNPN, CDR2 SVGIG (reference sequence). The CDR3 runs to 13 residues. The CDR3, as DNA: TGTGCCTGGAGTGGCCAGGGCTTAAATGAGCAGTTCTTC. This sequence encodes CAWSGQGLNEQFF.

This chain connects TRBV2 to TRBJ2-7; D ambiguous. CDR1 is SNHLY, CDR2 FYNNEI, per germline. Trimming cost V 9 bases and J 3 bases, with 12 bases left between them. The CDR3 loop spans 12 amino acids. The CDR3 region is CASTELGYEQYF. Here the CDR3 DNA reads TGTGCCAGTACGGAGCTGGGCTACGAGCAGTACTTC. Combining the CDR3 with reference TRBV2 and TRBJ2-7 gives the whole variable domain EPEVTQTPSHQVTQMGQEVILRCVPISNHLYFYWYRQILGQKVEFLVSFYNNEISEKSEIFDDQFSVERPDGSNFTLKIRSTKLEDSAMYFCASTELGYEQYFGPGTRLTVT.

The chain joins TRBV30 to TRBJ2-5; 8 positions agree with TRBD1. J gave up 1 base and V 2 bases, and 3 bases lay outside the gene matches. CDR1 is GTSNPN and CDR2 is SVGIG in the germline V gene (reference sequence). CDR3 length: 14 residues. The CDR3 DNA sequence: TGTGCCTGGAGTAACGGACAGGGCCAAGAGACCCAGTACTTC. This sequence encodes CAWSNGQGQETQYF.

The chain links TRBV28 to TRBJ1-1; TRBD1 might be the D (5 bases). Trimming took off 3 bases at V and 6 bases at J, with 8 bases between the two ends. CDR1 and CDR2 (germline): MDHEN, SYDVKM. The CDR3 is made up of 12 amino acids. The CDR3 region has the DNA TGTGCCAGCAGTTTTAGGGGTGCTGAAGCTTTCTTT. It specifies CASSFRGAEAFF.

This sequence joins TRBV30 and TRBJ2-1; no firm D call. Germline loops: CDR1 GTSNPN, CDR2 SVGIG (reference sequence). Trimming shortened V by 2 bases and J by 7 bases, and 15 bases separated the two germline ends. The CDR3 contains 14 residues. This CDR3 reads CAWSLRSTLNEQFF. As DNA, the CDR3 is TGTGCCTGGAGTTTACGGTCCACCTTAAATGAGCAGTTCTTC.

CDR3 protein: CASSDSQGATDTQYF. The CDR3 nucleotides read TGTGCCAGCAGTGACTCCCAGGGGGCCACAGATACGCAGTATTTT. The chain carries TRBV6-4 and TRBJ2-3; 8 bases line up with TRBD1. Losses at the gene ends were 0 bases for V and 2 bases for J; bases not matched to a gene: 1. The length of the CDR3 is 15 residues. The V gene's germline CDR1 is MRHNA and CDR2 SNTAGT.

The CDR3 sequence: CASSGEQGAPNYGYTF. For the CDR3, the DNA is TGTGCCAGCAGCGGAGAACAGGGGGCACCTAACTATGGCTACACCTTC. V is TRBV9 and J is TRBJ1-2; 9 bases map to TRBD1. The CDR3 is 16 residues long. V lost 3 bases, J lost 0 bases, and 6 bases stayed unmatched. The germline V gene encodes CDR1 SGDLS and CDR2 YYNGEE.

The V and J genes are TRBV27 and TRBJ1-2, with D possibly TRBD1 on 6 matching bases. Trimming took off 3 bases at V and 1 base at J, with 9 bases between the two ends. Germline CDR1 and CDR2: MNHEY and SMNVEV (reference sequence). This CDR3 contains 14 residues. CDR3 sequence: CASSFTGLNYGYTF. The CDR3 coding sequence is TGTGCCAGCAGTTTTACAGGGCTTAACTATGGCTACACCTTC.

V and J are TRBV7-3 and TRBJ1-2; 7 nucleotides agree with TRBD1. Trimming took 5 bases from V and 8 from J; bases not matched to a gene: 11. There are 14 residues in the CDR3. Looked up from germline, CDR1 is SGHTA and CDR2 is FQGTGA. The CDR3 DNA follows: TGTGCCAGCAGCCCAGGGGGGAGTTCGGGAGGCTACACCTTC. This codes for CASSPGGSSGGYTF.

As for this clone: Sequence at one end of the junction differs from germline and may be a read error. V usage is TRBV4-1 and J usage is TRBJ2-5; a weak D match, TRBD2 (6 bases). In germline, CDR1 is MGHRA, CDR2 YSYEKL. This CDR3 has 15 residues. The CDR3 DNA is TGCGCCAGCAGCCAAGATCAGGGACTCTCGGCAACCCGGTACTTC. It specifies CASSQDQGLSATRYF.

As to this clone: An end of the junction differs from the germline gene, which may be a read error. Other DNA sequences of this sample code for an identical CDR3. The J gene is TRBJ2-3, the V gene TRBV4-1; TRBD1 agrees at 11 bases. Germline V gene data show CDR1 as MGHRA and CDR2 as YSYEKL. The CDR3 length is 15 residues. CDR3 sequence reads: CASSQLGQGADTQYF. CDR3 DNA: TGTGCCAGCAGCCAACTGGGACAGGGGGCAGATACGCAGTATTTT.

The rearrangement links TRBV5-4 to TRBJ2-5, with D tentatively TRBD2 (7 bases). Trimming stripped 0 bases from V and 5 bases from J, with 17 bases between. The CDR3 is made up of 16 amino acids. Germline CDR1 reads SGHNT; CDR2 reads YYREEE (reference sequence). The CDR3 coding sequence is TGTGCCAGCAGCTTGGGACGCGGGGGCCAAGGGGAGACCCAGTACTTC. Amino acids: CASSLGRGGQGETQYF.

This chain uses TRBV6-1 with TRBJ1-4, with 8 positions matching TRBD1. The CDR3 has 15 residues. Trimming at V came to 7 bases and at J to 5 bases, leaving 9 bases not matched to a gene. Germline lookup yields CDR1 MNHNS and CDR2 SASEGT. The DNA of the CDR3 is TGTGCCAGCACGGGGACAGGAATTTGGAATGAAAAACTGTTTTTT. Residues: CASTGTGIWNEKLFF.

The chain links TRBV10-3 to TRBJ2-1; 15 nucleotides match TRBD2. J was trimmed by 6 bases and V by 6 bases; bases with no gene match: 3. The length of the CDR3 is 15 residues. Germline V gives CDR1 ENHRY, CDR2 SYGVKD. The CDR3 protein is CAISGLAGGPNEQFF. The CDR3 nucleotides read TGTGCCATCAGCGGACTAGCGGGGGGGCCCAATGAGCAGTTCTTC.

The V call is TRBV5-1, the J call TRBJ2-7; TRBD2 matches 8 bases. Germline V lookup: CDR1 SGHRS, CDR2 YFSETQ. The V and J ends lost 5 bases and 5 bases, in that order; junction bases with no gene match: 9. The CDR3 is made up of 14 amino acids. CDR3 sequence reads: CASRDLGTSNEQYF. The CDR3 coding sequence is TGCGCCAGCAGGGACCTTGGGACTAGTAACGAGCAGTACTTC. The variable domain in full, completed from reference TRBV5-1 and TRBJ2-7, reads KAGVTQTPRYLIKTRGQQVTLSCSPISGHRSVSWYQQTPGQGLQFLFEYFSETQRNKGNFPGRFSGRQFSNSRSEMNVSTLELGDSALYLCASRDLGTSNEQYFGPGTRLTVT.

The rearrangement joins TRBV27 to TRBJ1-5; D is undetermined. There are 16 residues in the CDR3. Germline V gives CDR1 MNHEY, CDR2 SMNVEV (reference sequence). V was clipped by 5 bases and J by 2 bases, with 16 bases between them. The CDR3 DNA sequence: TGTGCCAGCAGTCCCGCCCGGGAAGGCGGCAATCAGCCCCAGCATTTT. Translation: CASSPAREGGNQPQHF.

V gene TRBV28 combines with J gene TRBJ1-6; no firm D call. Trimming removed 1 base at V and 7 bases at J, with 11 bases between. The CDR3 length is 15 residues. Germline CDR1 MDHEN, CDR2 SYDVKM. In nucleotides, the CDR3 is TGTGCCAGCAGTTTATTCGCAAACGGGAATTCACCCCTCCACTTT. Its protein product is CASSLFANGNSPLHF.

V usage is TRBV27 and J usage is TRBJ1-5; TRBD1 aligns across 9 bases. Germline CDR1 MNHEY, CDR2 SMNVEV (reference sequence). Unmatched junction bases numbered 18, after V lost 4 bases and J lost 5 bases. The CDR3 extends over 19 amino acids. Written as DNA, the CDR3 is TGTGCCAGCAGTTCGCGAACGGTTAACAGGGGGCCTGTGCATCAGCCCCAGCATTTT. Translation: CASSSRTVNRGPVHQPQHF.

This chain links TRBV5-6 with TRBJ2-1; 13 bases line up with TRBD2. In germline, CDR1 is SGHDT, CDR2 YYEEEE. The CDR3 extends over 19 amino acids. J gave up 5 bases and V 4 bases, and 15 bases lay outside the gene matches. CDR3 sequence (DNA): TGTGCCAGCAGCCCTATGGTACTAGCGGGGGGGCCGATGAACAATGAGCAGTTCTTC. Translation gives CASSPMVLAGGPMNNEQFF.

CDR3 amino acids: CASSFSSYNEQFF. CDR3 DNA: TGTGCCAGCAGCTTTTCCAGCTACAATGAGCAGTTCTTC. The chain links TRBV11-3 to TRBJ2-1, with no clear D. The CDR3 covers 13 residues. From germline, CDR1 is SGHNT and CDR2 YENEEA. Trimming took off 3 bases at V and 3 bases at J, with 6 bases between the two ends.

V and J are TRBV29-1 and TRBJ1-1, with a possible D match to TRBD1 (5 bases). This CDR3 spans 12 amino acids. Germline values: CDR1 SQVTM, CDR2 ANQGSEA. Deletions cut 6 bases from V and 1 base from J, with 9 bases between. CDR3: CSVSQGNTEAFF. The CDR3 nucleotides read TGCAGCGTAAGTCAGGGGAACACTGAAGCTTTCTTT.

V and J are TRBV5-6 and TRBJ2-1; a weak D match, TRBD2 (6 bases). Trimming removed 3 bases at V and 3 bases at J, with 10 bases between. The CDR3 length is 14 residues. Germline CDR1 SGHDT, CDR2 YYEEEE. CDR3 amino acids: CASSSGVSYNEQFF. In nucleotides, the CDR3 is TGTGCCAGCAGCTCGGGGGTAAGCTACAATGAGCAGTTCTTC.

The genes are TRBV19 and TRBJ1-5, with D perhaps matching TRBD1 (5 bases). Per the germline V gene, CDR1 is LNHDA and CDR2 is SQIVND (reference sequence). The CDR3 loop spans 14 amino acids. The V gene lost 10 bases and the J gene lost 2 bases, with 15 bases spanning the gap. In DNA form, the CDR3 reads TGTGCCACCAAAACGCGGGACGGCAATCAGCCCCAGCATTTT. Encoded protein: CATKTRDGNQPQHF.

The CDR3 is CASSFTSGGADTGELFF. In DNA, the CDR3 is TGTGCCAGCAGCTTTACTAGCGGGGGGGCCGACACCGGGGAGCTGTTTTTT. This chain uses TRBV5-5 with TRBJ2-2; 13 positions agree with TRBD2. V dropped 2 bases and J dropped 3; count of bases not matched to a gene: 4. The germline V gene has CDR1 SGHKS and CDR2 YYEKEE (reference sequence). The CDR3 contains 17 residues.

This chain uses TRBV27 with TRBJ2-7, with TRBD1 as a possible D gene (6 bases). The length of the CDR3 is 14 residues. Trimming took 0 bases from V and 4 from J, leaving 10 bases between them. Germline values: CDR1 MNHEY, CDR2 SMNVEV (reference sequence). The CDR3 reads CASSLSGQIYEQYF. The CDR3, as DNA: TGTGCCAGCAGTTTATCTGGACAGATATACGAGCAGTACTTC.